This T cell receptor beta chain was identified during a study of shared T cell receptors in the human thymus. The CDR3 runs to 14 residues. With 1 base clipped from V and 7 bases from J, the junction kept 4 bases outside the gene matches. The germline gives CDR1 LNHNV, CDR2 YYDKDF (reference sequence). Repertoires were generated with immunoSEQ multiplex PCR, while TCRdb's copy carries only in-frame clones and drops some. This sample has fewer than 700,000 clones, with more than 75% found just once. The sample also formed part of further work on human thymus T cells. As that report states: Healthy Finnish infants undergoing corrective surgery for congenital heart defects provided the donor material. Resections were taken during corrective heart surgery, and the thymus tissue came from these.

V and J are TRBV15 and TRBJ2-1; 7 bases line up with TRBD2. The TCR originated in a boy younger than two with a congenital heart defect. Sequenced: thymocytes. The chain's CDR3 is CATSRGREWNEQFF. CDR3 nucleotides: TGTGCCACCAGCAGAGGGCGGGAGTGGAATGAGCAGTTCTTC.